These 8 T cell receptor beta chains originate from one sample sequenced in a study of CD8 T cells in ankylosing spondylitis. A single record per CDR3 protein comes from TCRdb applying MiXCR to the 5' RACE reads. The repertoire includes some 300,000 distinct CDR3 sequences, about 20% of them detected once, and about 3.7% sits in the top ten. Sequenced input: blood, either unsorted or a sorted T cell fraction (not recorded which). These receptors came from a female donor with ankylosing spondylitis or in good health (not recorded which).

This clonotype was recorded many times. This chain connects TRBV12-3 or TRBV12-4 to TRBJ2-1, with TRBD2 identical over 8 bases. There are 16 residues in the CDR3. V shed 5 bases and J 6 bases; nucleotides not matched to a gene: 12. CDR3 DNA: TGTGCCAGCAGTCCCCAGCGGGAGACGTTTCTCAATGAGCAGTTCTTC. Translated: CASSPQRETFLNEQFF.

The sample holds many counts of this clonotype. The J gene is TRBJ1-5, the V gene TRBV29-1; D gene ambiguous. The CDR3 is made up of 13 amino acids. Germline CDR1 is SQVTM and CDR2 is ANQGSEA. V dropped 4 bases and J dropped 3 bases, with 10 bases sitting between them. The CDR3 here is CSVVGGFNQPQHF. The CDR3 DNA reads TGCAGCGTTGTCGGAGGATTCAATCAGCCCCAGCATTTT. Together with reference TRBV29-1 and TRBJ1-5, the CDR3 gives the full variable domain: SAVISQKPSRDICQRGTSLTIQCQVDSQVTMMFWYRQQPGQSLTLIATANQGSEATYESGFVIDKFPISRPNLTFSTLTVSNMSPEDSSIYLCSVVGGFNQPQHFGDGTRLSIL.

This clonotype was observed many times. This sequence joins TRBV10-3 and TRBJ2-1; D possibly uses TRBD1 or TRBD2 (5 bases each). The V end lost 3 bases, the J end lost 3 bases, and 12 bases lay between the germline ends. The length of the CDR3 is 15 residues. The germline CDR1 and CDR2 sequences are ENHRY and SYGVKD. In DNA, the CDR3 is TGTGCCATCAGTGATACGGGACGGAACTACAATGAGCAGTTCTTC. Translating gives CAISDTGRNYNEQFF.

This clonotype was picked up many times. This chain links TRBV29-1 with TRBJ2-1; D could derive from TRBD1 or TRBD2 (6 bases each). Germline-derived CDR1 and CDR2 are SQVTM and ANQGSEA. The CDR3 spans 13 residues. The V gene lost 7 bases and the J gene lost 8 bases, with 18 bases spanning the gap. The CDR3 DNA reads TGCAGCGCCCAGACAGGTGGGGGGTATGAGCAGTTCTTC. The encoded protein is CSAQTGGGYEQFF.

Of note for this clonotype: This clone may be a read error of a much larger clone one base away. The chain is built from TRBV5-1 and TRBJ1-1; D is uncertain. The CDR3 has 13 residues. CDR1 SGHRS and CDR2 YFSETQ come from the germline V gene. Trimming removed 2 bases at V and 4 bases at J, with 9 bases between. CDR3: CASSFGEGTEAFF. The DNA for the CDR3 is TGCGCCAGCAGCTTCGGCGAGGGCACTGAAGCTTTCTTT.

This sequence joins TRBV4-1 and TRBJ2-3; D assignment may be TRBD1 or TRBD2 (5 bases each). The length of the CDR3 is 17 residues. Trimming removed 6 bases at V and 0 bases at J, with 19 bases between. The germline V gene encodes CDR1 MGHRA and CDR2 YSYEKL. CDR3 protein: CASSHNPGRKSTDTQYF. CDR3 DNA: TGCGCCAGCAGTCACAACCCGGGACGGAAAAGCACAGATACGCAGTATTTT.

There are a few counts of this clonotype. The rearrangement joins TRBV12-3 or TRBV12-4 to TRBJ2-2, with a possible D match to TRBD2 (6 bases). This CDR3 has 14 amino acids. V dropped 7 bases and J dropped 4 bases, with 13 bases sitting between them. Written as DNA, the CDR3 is TGTGCCAGCAAACTCGGGAGATCCACCGGGGAGCTGTTTTTT. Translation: CASKLGRSTGELFF.

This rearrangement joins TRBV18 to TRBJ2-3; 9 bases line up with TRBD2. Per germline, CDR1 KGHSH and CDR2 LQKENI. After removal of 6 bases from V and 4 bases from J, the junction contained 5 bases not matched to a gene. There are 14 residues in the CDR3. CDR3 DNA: TGTGCCAGCTCCGCGGGACTAGCTCCAGATACGCAGTATTTT. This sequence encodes CASSAGLAPDTQYF.